Detailed here is one T cell receptor (beta chain). Its antigen is undetermined. The data were obtained in a study of cytomegalovirus exposure and HLA in healthy donors. Study as a whole: Earlier work reported approximately 110 million unique TCR beta sequences from 150 million to 200 million T cells.

This CDR3 contains 12 residues. In germline, CDR1 is ENHRY, CDR2 SYGVKD. Trimming removed 2 bases from V and 8 bases from J, with 9 bases in between. Primers included in the PCR were 60 Vbeta and 13 Jbeta primers. Clones were read by immunoSEQ multiplex PCR, and TCRdb kept only the in-frame ones, dropping some. The table lists about 190,000 clones, with less than 6.5% in the top ten. Study-level findings and limits: A later analysis associated 15,000 to 20,000 TCR beta sequences with HLA alleles at a 0.05 false discovery rate. In a later analysis, across HLA loci, associated TCR counts were highest for DRB1, lowest for HLA-C.

The rearrangement uses TRBV10-3 and TRBJ1-2; D gene ambiguous. Sequences were obtained from PBMCs. The receptor was isolated from a young man in good health and CMV-seronegative. The CDR3 DNA reads as TGTGCCATCAGTGAGGGCCTCCAGGGCTACACCTTC. The encoded protein is CAISEGLQGYTF.